Shown below are 21 T cell receptor beta chains from a single sample sequenced in a study of shared clonotypes between healthy human individuals. CD45RO-negative cells were positively selected for CCR7, leaving out terminally differentiated effector memory CD45RA+ cells. TCRdb's table, derived via immunoSEQ multiplex PCR, lists solely in-frame clones and lacks some. Of about 680,000 clones detected, about 91% appear once; the ten largest clones hold about 24%. Sequenced: naive CD8+ T cells sorted from blood. These TCRs come from a man younger than 40 in good health.

Only one count was recorded for this clone. Within the sample, other DNA sequences also encode this same CDR3. The chain is built from TRBV5-1 and TRBJ2-1; D remains unclear. V was pared by 1 base and J by 8 bases, with 7 bases between. The CDR3 runs 12 residues. Germline V lookup: CDR1 SGHRS, CDR2 YFSETQ. The CDR3 region is CASSLRRDEQFF. For the CDR3, the DNA is TGCGCCAGCAGCTTGCGTAGGGATGAGCAGTTCTTC. The variable domain in full, completed from reference TRBV5-1 and TRBJ2-1, reads KAGVTQTPRYLIKTRGQQVTLSCSPISGHRSVSWYQQTPGQGLQFLFEYFSETQRNKGNFPGRFSGRQFSNSRSEMNVSTLELGDSALYLCASSLRRDEQFFGPGTRLTVL.

This chain uses TRBV27 with TRBJ2-3; weak D call: TRBD2 (7 bases). The CDR3 consists of 17 residues. With 6 bases removed from V and 3 bases from J, the gap between germline ends came to 22 bases. Per the germline V gene, CDR1 is MNHEY and CDR2 is SMNVEV (reference sequence). DNA of the CDR3: TGTGCCAGCAGGCTTGGGCGATGGGGGGGCCCTACAGATACGCAGTATTTT. Its protein product is CASRLGRWGGPTDTQYF.

V gene TRBV27 combines with J gene TRBJ2-7, with TRBD2 identical over 9 bases. Germline V gives CDR1 MNHEY, CDR2 SMNVEV (reference sequence). The length of the CDR3 is 16 residues. J was trimmed by 2 bases and V by 4 bases; bases with no gene match: 9. CDR3 residues: CASSSLATSGTYEQYF. CDR3 sequence (DNA): TGTGCCAGCAGTTCTCTCGCGACTAGCGGAACCTACGAGCAGTACTTC.

The gene calls are TRBV6-6 and TRBJ2-5; the D gene is possibly TRBD2 (6 bases). V was cut by 2 bases and J by 6 bases, with 10 bases left in between. The CDR3 spans 13 residues. The germline CDR1 and CDR2 sequences are MNHNY and SVGAGI (reference sequence). The CDR3 here is CASSYGGSKTQYF. CDR3 DNA sequence: TGTGCCAGCAGTTACGGGGGGTCAAAGACCCAGTACTTC.

The V and J genes are TRBV9 and TRBJ2-3; TRBD1 agrees at 7 bases. CDR3 length: 16 residues. Germline V gene sequence: CDR1 SGDLS, CDR2 YYNGEE. J lost 0 bases, V lost 4 bases, and 8 bases had no gene match. CDR3 nucleotide sequence: TGTGCCAGCAGCCAGGGGACAGATACTAGCACAGATACGCAGTATTTT. This sequence encodes CASSQGTDTSTDTQYF.

The rearrangement joins TRBV6-5 to TRBJ1-5; D unclear. Trimming removed 7 bases from V and 4 bases from J, with 11 bases in between. The CDR3 sequence is 13 residues long. The germline V gene has CDR1 MNHEY and CDR2 SVGAGI. CDR3 coding DNA: TGTGCCAGCACTCCCCTCGGGAATCAGCCCCAGCATTTT. It encodes CASTPLGNQPQHF.

The chain couples TRBV29-1 to TRBJ2-2; D unresolved. The ends were cut back, 0 bases at V and 6 bases at J, with 14 bases in the middle. From germline, CDR1 is SQVTM and CDR2 ANQGSEA. The CDR3 has 15 amino acids. As DNA, the CDR3 is TGCAGCGTTGAAGATCGTGAAGAACACCCCGGGGAGCTGTTTTTT. This gives the protein CSVEDREEHPGELFF.

The V and J genes are TRBV27 and TRBJ1-1; tentative D call: TRBD1 (5 bases). This CDR3 is 14 amino acids long. Looked up from germline, CDR1 is MNHEY and CDR2 is SMNVEV (reference sequence). Trimming stripped 2 bases from V and 2 bases from J, with 9 bases between. The CDR3 loop is CASSLVGANTEAFF. Written as DNA, the CDR3 is TGTGCCAGCAGTTTAGTAGGGGCTAACACTGAAGCTTTCTTT.

This chain uses TRBV6-1 with TRBJ2-7; possible D gene TRBD1, 5 bases. CDR3 length equals 15 residues. The V end was cut by 8 bases, the J end by 1 base, with 18 bases between. The germline V gene has CDR1 MNHNS and CDR2 SASEGT. The chain's CDR3 is CASGSFRVGSYEQYF. The CDR3 bases are TGTGCCAGCGGGTCTTTCAGGGTGGGTTCCTACGAGCAGTACTTC.

The V call is TRBV10-3, the J call TRBJ2-7, with D perhaps given as TRBD1 or TRBD2 (6 bases each). The length of the CDR3 is 17 residues. The V gene's germline CDR1 is ENHRY and CDR2 SYGVKD. V was clipped by 3 bases and J by 0 bases, with 18 bases between them. CDR3 region: CAISDGGGGKSSYEQYF. The DNA for the CDR3 is TGTGCCATCAGTGATGGGGGCGGCGGGAAAAGCTCCTACGAGCAGTACTTC.

The table lists this clone with a count of one. DNA for the CDR3: TGTGCCAGCAGCTTAGTTGGACAGGGGGCTCGGGAGCAGTACTTC. Translation: CASSLVGQGAREQYF. The chain uses TRBV7-2 and TRBJ2-7; 11 bases fit TRBD1. The ends lost 1 base at V and 7 bases at J; junction bases unmatched: 6. The CDR3 length is 15 residues. Germline values: CDR1 SGHTA, CDR2 FQGNSA.

The sample holds one count of this clone. The V gene is TRBV5-5, the J gene TRBJ2-7; a weak D match, TRBD2 (5 bases). This CDR3 is built from 15 residues. Germline CDR1 is SGHKS and CDR2 is YYEKEE (reference sequence). V lost 0 bases to trimming and J lost 2 bases, with 12 bases between them. The DNA for the CDR3 is TGTGCCAGCAGCTTGGCCAGGACTCTTCCCTACGAGCAGTACTTC. Its translation: CASSLARTLPYEQYF.

In this sample, this clone turned up once. This chain uses TRBV7-3 with TRBJ2-1, with D possibly matching TRBD2 (5 bases). Germline lookup yields CDR1 SGHTA and CDR2 FQGTGA. Trimming left V 5 bases short and J 6 bases short, with 20 bases between. The CDR3 is made up of 16 amino acids. The CDR3 loop reads CASSHTTGGLPNEQFF. The CDR3, as DNA: TGTGCCAGCAGCCATACAACGGGCGGGCTCCCCAATGAGCAGTTCTTC.

The V and J genes are TRBV2 and TRBJ2-7, with D perhaps matching TRBD2 (6 bases). Trimming removed 9 bases at V and 0 bases at J, with 15 bases between. Germline CDR1 reads SNHLY; CDR2 reads FYNNEI. The CDR3 runs 14 residues. The CDR3 DNA reads as TGTGCCAGTAATTGGGGACTGCACTCCTACGAGCAGTACTTC. Protein sequence: CASNWGLHSYEQYF.

About this clone itself: The identical CDR3 is also encoded by other nucleotide sequences in the sample. V gene TRBV28 combines with J gene TRBJ2-1; unclear D gene. This CDR3 region has 14 residues. Trimming removed 1 base from V and 0 bases from J, with 4 bases in between. Per germline, CDR1 MDHEN and CDR2 SYDVKM. The CDR3 is CASSLSSSYNEQFF. CDR3 DNA sequence: TGTGCCAGCAGTTTATCTAGCTCCTACAATGAGCAGTTCTTC.

The chain has TRBV27 and TRBJ1-5, with D possibly TRBD1 on 6 matching bases. From germline, CDR1 is MNHEY and CDR2 SMNVEV (reference sequence). V gave up 3 bases and J gave up 3 bases, with 9 bases separating them. The CDR3 is 14 amino acids. CDR3 amino acids: CASSLAGANQPQHF. The DNA of the CDR3 is TGTGCCAGCAGTTTGGCGGGGGCCAATCAGCCCCAGCATTTT.

The chain carries TRBV4-1 and TRBJ2-5; 7 positions match TRBD2. The V gene's germline CDR1 is MGHRA and CDR2 YSYEKL. CDR3 length: 15 amino acids. The J segment lost 5 bases and the V segment lost 1 base, leaving 7 bases of the junction unmatched. For the CDR3, the DNA is TGCGCCAGCAGCCAAGGGGAGGCGGGAGTTGAGACCCAGTACTTC. Protein sequence: CASSQGEAGVETQYF.

The J gene is TRBJ2-7, the V gene TRBV11-1, with TRBD1 matching 9 bases. V gave up 1 base and J gave up 3 bases; unmatched junction bases: 7. Germline CDR1 reads SGHAT; CDR2 reads FQDESV (reference sequence). This CDR3 comprises 16 residues. The CDR3 coding sequence is TGTGCCAGCAGCTTAGACAAGGACAGGGGATTCTACGAGCAGTACTTC. Its translation is CASSLDKDRGFYEQYF.

The J gene is TRBJ2-7, the V gene TRBV2, with 7 bases lining up with TRBD1. CDR1 and CDR2 (germline): SNHLY, FYNNEI. The junction had 4 bases not matched to a gene; V was cut back by 6 bases and J by 2 bases. This CDR3 region has 13 residues. The CDR3 region is CASSPGTAYEQYF. The CDR3 DNA reads as TGTGCCAGCAGCCCCGGGACAGCCTACGAGCAGTACTTC.

The J gene is TRBJ2-7, the V gene TRBV4-2; TRBD1 agrees at 7 bases. The CDR3 contains 16 residues. The V gene's germline CDR1 is LGHNA and CDR2 YNFKEQ. The V segment lost 1 base and the J segment 1 base; nucleotides outside the gene matches: 7. The CDR3 here is CASSQGLAGGSYEQYF. The CDR3 nucleotides are TGTGCCAGCAGCCAAGGATTAGCAGGGGGATCCTACGAGCAGTACTTC.

CDR3 sequence (DNA): TGTGCCAGCAGCGTAGGTCTGACAGGCGGGAAGGGAAACACCATATATTTT. It specifies CASSVGLTGGKGNTIYF. The gene calls are TRBV9 and TRBJ1-3, with D possibly TRBD1 on 6 matching bases. V lost 0 bases to trimming and J lost 4 bases, with 17 bases between them. Germline lookup yields CDR1 SGDLS and CDR2 YYNGEE. The CDR3 is 17 amino acids.